Listed below are T cell receptor beta chains from one sample, sequenced in a study of CD8+ T cells in alopecia areata. Only in-frame clones appear in the TCRdb table, and some are missing; sequencing was by immunoSEQ multiplex PCR. This table holds about 250,000 clones, 67% found once. The sample was CD4+ T cells sorted from blood, taken at week 0. Receptor source: a human donor with alopecia areata. CDR3s include the opening cysteine and the closing phenylalanine or tryptophan. A D gene is named only where the DNA matches it firmly. Some rows have no size entry. The others give once, few or many, or a class for an expanded clone.

d_call clone_size j_call v_call cdr3_aa cdr3_nt
. . TRBJ1-1 TRBV6-6 CASSYKENTEAFF TGTGCCAGCAGTTACAAAGAGAACACTGAAGCTTTCTTT
. . TRBJ2-5 TRBV20-1 CSARQQETQYF TGCAGTGCTAGACAGCAAGAGACCCAGTACTTC
TRBD2 . TRBJ2-1 TRBV11-1 CASSLERGRYNEQFF TGTGCCAGCAGCTTAGAGCGGGGGCGATACAATGAGCAGTTCTTC
. few TRBJ1-2 TRBV4-1 CASSQDGLKPNYGYTF TGCGCCAGCAGCCAAGATGGGCTAAAACCCAACTATGGCTACACCTTC
. few TRBJ1-5 TRBV15 CATSYTGYSNQPQHF TGTGCCACCAGCTACACAGGCTACAGCAATCAGCCCCAGCATTTT
. . TRBJ2-1 TRBV5-1 CASSPQLNEQFF TGCGCCAGCAGCCCCCAGCTGAATGAGCAGTTCTTC
. . TRBJ2-6 TRBV7-2 CASSPEGSGANVLTF TGTGCCAGCAGCCCTGAAGGCTCTGGGGCCAACGTCCTGACTTTC
. . TRBJ1-1 TRBV6-6 CASSGDGNTEAFF TGTGCCAGCAGCGGGGACGGGAACACTGAAGCTTTCTTT
. once TRBJ2-2 TRBV6-5 CASSSGSGELFF TGTGCCAGCAGTTCGGGATCCGGGGAGCTGTTTTTT
TRBD1 . TRBJ2-3 TRBV29-1 CSLRPTGARTDTQYF TGCAGCCTACGCCCGACAGGGGCAAGGACAGATACGCAGTATTTT
TRBD1 . TRBJ2-7 TRBV7-7 CASSSGQGNEQYF TGTGCCAGCAGCTCAGGACAGGGAAACGAGCAGTACTTC
TRBD1 . TRBJ1-1 TRBV30 CAWNPDRGGEAFF TGTGCCTGGAACCCAGACAGGGGGGGTGAAGCTTTCTTT
. . TRBJ2-7 TRBV9 CASSVHPDYEQYF TGTGCCAGCAGCGTACACCCTGATTACGAGCAGTACTTC
TRBD2 . TRBJ2-7 TRBV29-1 CSVEERGVYEQYF TGCAGCGTTGAAGAGCGGGGGGTCTACGAGCAGTACTTC
TRBD1 . TRBJ1-6 TRBV6-5 CASSKQGDSPLHF TGTGCCAGCAGTAAGCAGGGGGATTCACCCCTCCACTTT
TRBD1 . TRBJ1-2 TRBV5-1 CASSLVEGADGYTF TGCGCCAGCAGCTTGGTAGAGGGGGCAGATGGCTACACCTTC
. . TRBJ1-5 TRBV30 CAWSVGSNQPQHF TGTGCCTGGAGTGTCGGCAGCAATCAGCCCCAGCATTTT
TRBD1 few TRBJ2-5 TRBV29-1 CSVETGLGETQYF TGCAGCGTGGAGACAGGGTTGGGAGAGACCCAGTACTTC
. . TRBJ2-3 TRBV13 CASSQGLSTDTQYF TGCGCCAGCAGTCAGGGACTGAGCACAGATACGCAGTATTTT
. . TRBJ1-4 TRBV7-6 CASSLQGEKLFF TGTGCCAGCAGCTTGCAGGGGGAAAAACTGTTTTTT
TRBD1 . TRBJ2-7 TRBV5-1 CASSFTGTASYEQYF TGCGCCAGCAGCTTCACCGGGACAGCGTCCTACGAGCAGTACTTC
. once TRBJ2-2 TRBV9 CASSVGDANTGELFF TGTGCCAGCAGCGTCGGGGACGCGAACACCGGGGAGCTGTTTTTT